The sequence of this T cell receptor (beta chain) was determined in a study of shared clonotypes between healthy human individuals. The repertoire was sequenced with immunoSEQ multiplex PCR; TCRdb's copy has only in-frame clones and lacks some. The table has more than 400,000 clones, about 95% seen once. This CDR3 comprises 15 residues. Germline V lookup: CDR1 SGHRS, CDR2 YFSETQ. With 4 bases removed from V and 1 base from J, the gap between germline ends came to 12 bases. V gene TRBV5-1 combines with J gene TRBJ2-1; no definite D call. This TCR was sampled from a woman younger than 45 in good health. Material for sequencing was naive CD4+ T cells sorted from blood. Documented subset: CD45RA+ positively selected. Written as DNA, the CDR3 is TGCGCCAGCAGCCCCCAAACCGGTTCCTACAATGAGCAGTTCTTC. It translates to CASSPQTGSYNEQFF. The full variable domain, rest sourced from reference TRBV5-1 and TRBJ2-1, is KAGVTQTPRYLIKTRGQQVTLSCSPISGHRSVSWYQQTPGQGLQFLFEYFSETQRNKGNFPGRFSGRQFSNSRSEMNVSTLELGDSALYLCASSPQTGSYNEQFFGPGTRLTVL.